This T cell receptor (beta chain) was recorded in a study of T cell changes during pregnancy in multiple sclerosis. The CDR3 is 15 residues long. After removal of 3 bases from V and 0 bases from J, the junction contained 2 bases not matched to a gene. Germline CDR1 is LNHDA and CDR2 is SQIVND (reference sequence). Sequenced by immunoSEQ multiplex PCR; TCRdb stores in-frame clones only, minus some. This sample yields fewer than 55,000 clones, of which 80% to 95% are seen a single time; around 1% belongs to the top ten. J is TRBJ1-3 and V is TRBV19; 7 positions agree with TRBD1. The specimen comprised peripheral blood, sampled after pregnancy. The source is a female donor with multiple sclerosis, enrolled in a pregnancy study. The CDR3 reads CASSMGTDSGNTIYF. In nucleotides, the CDR3 is TGTGCCAGTAGTATGGGGACAGACTCTGGAAACACCATATATTTT.